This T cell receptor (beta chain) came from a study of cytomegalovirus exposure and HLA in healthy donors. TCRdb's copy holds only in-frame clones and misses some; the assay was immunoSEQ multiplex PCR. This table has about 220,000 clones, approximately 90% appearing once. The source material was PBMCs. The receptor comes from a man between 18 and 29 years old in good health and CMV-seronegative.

CDR3 sequence reads: CASSLNYEQYF. CDR3 nucleotides: TGTGCCAGCAGTTTAAACTACGAGCAGTACTTC. V usage is TRBV2 and J usage is TRBJ2-7; D unresolved. Trimming removed 5 bases from V and 3 bases from J, with 5 bases in between. The CDR3 is made up of 11 amino acids. Per germline, CDR1 SNHLY and CDR2 FYNNEI.